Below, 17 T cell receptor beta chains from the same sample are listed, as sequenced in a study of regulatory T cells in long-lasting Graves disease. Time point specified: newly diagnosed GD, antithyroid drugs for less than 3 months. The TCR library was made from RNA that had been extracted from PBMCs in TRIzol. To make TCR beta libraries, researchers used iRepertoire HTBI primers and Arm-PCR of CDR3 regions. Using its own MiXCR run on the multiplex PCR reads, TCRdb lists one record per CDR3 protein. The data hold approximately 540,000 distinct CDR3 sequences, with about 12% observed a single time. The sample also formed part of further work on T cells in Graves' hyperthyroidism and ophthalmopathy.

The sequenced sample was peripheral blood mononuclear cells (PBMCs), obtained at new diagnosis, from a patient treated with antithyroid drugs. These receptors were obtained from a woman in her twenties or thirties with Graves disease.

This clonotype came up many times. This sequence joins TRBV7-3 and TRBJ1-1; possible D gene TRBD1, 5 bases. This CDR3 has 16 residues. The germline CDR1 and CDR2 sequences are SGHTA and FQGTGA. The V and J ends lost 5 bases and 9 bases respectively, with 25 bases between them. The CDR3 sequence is CASSRRGTETYYQAFF. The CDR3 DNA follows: TGTGCCAGCAGCCGGCGGGGGACGGAGACCTACTACCAAGCTTTCTTT. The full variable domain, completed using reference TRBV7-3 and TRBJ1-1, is GAGVSQTPSNKVTEKGKYVELRCDPISGHTALYWYRQSLGQGPEFLIYFQGTGAADDSGLPNDRFFAVRPEGSVSTLKIQRTERGDSAVYLCASSRRGTETYYQAFFGQGTRLTVV.

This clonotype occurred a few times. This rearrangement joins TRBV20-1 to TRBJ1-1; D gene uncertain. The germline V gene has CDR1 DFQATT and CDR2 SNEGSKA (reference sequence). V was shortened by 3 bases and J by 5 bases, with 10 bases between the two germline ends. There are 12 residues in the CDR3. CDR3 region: CSASLEATEAFF. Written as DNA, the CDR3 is TGCAGTGCTAGCCTGGAAGCGACTGAAGCTTTCTTT.

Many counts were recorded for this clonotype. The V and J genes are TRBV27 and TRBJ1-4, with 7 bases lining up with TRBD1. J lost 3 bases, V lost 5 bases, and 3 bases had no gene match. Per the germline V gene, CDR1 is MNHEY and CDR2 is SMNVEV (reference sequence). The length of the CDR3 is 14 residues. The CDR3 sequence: CASSGGQPNEKLFF. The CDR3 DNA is TGTGCCAGCAGTGGGGGACAGCCTAATGAAAAACTGTTTTTT.

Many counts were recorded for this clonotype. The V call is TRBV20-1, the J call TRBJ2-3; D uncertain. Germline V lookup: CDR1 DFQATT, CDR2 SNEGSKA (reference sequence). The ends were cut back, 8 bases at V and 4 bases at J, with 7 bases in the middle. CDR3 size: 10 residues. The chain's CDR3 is CSPSSDTQYF. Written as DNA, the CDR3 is TGCAGTCCCAGTTCAGATACGCAGTATTTT.

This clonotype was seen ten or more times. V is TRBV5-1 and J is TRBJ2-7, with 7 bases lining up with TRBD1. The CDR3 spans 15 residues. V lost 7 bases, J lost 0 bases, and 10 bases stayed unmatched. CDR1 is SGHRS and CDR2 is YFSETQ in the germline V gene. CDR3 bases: TGCGCCAGCTCCTCCGGGGACAGAGACTCCTACGAGCAGTACTTC. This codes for CASSSGDRDSYEQYF.

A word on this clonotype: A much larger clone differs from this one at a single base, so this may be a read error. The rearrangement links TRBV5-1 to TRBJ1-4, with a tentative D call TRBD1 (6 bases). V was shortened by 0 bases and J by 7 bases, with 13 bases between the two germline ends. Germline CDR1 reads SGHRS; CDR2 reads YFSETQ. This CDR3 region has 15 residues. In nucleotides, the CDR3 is TGCGCCAGCAGCTTGGCAGGGGCAGAGAGTGAAAAACTGTTTTTT. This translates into CASSLAGAESEKLFF.

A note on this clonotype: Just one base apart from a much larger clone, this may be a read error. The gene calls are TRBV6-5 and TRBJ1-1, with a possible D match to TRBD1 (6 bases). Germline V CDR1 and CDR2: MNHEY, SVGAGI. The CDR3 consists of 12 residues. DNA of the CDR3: TGTGCCATCAGTTACCCGAGGGGGGAAGCTTTCTTT. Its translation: CAISYPRGEAFF.

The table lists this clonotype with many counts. Here the CDR3 DNA reads TGTGCCAGCAGTTCGTCCACGATAGCGGGGACATGGGAGACCCAGTACTTC. It encodes CASSSSTIAGTWETQYF. The V gene is TRBV6-2 or TRBV6-3, the J gene TRBJ2-5; TRBD2 matches at 8 bases. The CDR3 is 17 residues long. With 4 bases clipped from V and 5 bases from J, the junction kept 15 bases outside the gene matches. Germline CDR1 is MNHEY and CDR2 is SVGEGT.

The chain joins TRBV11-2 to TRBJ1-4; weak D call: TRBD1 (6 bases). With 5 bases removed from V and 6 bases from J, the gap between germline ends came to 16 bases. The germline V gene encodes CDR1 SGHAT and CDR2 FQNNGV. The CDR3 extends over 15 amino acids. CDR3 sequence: CASSAPGTTDEKLFF. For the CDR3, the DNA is TGTGCCAGCAGCGCCCCCGGGACAACGGATGAAAAACTGTTTTTT.

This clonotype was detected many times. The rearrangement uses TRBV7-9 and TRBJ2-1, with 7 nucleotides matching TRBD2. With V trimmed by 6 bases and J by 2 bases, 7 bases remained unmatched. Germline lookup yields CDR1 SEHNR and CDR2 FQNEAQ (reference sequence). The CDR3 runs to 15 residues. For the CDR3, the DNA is TGTGCCAGCAGTCCGAGCGGGATCCCCTACAATGAGCAGTTCTTC. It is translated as CASSPSGIPYNEQFF.

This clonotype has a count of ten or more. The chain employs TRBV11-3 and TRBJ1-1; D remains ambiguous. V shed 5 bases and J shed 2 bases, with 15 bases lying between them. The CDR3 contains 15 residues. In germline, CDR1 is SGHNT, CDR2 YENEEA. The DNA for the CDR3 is TGTGCCAGCAGCCCGGCGGGTAGCCCCAACACTGAAGCTTTCTTT. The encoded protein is CASSPAGSPNTEAFF.

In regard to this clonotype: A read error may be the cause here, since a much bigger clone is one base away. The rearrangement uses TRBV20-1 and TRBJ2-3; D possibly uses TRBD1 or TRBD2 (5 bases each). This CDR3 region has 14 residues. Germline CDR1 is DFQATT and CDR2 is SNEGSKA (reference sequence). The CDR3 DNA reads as TGCAGCGCGCACTCGGGACGGACCACCCCTTCGCAGTGTTTT. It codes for CSAHSGRTTPSQCF.

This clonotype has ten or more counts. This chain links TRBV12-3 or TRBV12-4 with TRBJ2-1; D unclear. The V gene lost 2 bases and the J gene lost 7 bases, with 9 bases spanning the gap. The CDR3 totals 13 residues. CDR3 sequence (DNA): TGTGCCAGCAGTTTAACCCTGGAAAATGAGCAGTTCTTC. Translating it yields CASSLTLENEQFF.

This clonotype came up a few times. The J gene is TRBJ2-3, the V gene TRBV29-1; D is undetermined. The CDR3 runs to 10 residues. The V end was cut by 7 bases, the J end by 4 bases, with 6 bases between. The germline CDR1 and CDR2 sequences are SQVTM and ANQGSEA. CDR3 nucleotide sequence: TGCAGCGGGCTATCAGATACGCAGTATTTT. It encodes CSGLSDTQYF.

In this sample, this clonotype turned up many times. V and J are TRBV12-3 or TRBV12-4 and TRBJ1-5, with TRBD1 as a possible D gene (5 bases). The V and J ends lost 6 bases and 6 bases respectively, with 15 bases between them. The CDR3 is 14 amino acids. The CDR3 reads CASRLTGGVQPQHF. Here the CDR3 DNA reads TGTGCCAGCAGACTTACGGGGGGGGTTCAGCCCCAGCATTTT.

The DNA of the CDR3 is TGTGCCAGCAGTTACAGGACAGTAAGCTCCTACGAGCAGTACTTC. This codes for CASSYRTVSSYEQYF. The chain uses TRBV6-9 and TRBJ2-7; tentatively, D is TRBD1 (6 bases). CDR1 is MNHGY, CDR2 SVAAGI, per germline. Trimming took off 3 bases at V and 0 bases at J, with 12 bases between the two ends. This CDR3 region has 15 residues.

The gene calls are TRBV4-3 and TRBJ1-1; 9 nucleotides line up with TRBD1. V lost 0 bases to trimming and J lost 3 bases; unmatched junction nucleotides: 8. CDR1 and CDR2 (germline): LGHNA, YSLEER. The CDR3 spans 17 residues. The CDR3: CASSQDPGQGSDTEAFF. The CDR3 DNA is TGCGCCAGCAGCCAAGATCCTGGACAGGGGTCGGACACTGAAGCTTTCTTT.